This T cell receptor (beta chain) emerged from a study of blood T cell repertoires in COVID-19 (dated by TCRdb to about 2020). With regard to the full study: The collaborator samples originated in the United States, Italy and Spain and spanned the acute and convalescent phases of COVID-19. The prospective study material was composed of cDNA or gDNA derived from T cells, B-cell-depleted T cells, or PBMCs. Deeply sampled blood TCRbeta repertoires from subjects exposed to, actively infected with, or recovered from COVID-19 were included in the dataset. The repertoires were made available in a free public database intended to serve as a resource for research on the immune response to SARS-CoV-2. The samples were drawn from two sources: the first 160 participants of the ongoing ImmuneRACE study, and 1,000 to 1,500 subjects contributed by 6 global collaborators. The sample metadata nearly always contained a de-identified subject ID, COVID-19 status, age in years and sex. HLA class I and class II types, where available, came from metadata supplied by the sample provider rather than from assay-based typing.

Overall study outcomes, separate from this receptor: The amount of clinical and demographic metadata varied by source and participant and was provided uncurated.

The CDR3, from cysteine to phenylalanine, totals 12 residues. CDR3 DNA is the only sequence kept; it has 36 bases, read in frame from the first base. Sequences MNHNY (CDR1) and SVGAGI (CDR2) are obtained from the germline V gene (reference sequence). Trimming leaves V shorter by 4 bases and J shorter by 12 bases, with the junction holding 5 bases beyond the gene matches. Whole blood was collected in K2EDTA tubes by collaborating institutions according to the institutions' own protocols. For TCRbeta analysis, collaborator samples were shipped as frozen whole blood, as isolated PBMCs, or as DNA extracted from either sample type. Remarks on this clone: The target of this receptor is not known. The sample holds no much larger clone one base away, and base qualities are not on file.

The immunoSEQ Assay, a bias-controlled multiplex PCR, was used to amplify TCRbeta CDR3 regions from genomic DNA. Concerning the study's data processing: Nucleated cell counts per sample were estimated from amplification of reference gene primers within the assay. Sequence reads were collapsed and filtered to measure the absolute abundance of every unique TCRbeta CDR3 rearrangement. For each sample, productive Simpson clonality was calculated by taking the square root of Simpson's diversity index across productive rearrangements. TCRdb retrieved this table from immuneACCESS and kept in-frame rearrangements only. Not all clones are present; in checked studies, unresolved V genes account for under half, and no reason is known for the remainder. That table is the source of V, J and clone size, and D and trimming were worked out from the DNA. Recorded for this sample are over 90,000 clones; roughly nine tenths of them occurred a single time. Over 15% of the sample goes to the ten largest clones.

The TCR was taken from a woman older than 75 in a cohort sampled during active COVID-19. The sequencing sample was made of peripheral blood. The rearranged chain carries TRBV6-6 and TRBJ1-1; TRBD1 aligns with 10 central bases. CDR3 region: CASSSGTGETFF. The DNA sequence is as follows: TGTGCCAGCAGTTCCGGGACAGGGGAGACTTTCTTT.